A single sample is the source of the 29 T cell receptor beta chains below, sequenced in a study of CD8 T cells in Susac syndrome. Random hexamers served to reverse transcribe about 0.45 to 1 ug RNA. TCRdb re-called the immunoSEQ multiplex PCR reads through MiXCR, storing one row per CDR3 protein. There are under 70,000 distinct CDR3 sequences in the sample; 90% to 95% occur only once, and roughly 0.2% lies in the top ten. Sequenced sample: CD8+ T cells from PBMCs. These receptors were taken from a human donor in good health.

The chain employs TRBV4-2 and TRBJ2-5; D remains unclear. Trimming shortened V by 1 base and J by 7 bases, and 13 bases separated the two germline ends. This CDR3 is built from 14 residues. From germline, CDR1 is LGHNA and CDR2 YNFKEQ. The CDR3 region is CASSQGSEEGTQYF. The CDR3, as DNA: TGTGCCAGCAGCCAAGGAAGTGAAGAAGGGACCCAGTACTTC.

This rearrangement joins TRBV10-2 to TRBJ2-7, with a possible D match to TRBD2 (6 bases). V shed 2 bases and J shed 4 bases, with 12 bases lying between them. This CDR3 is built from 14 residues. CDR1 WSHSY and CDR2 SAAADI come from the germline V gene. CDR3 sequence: CASSERDREYEQYF. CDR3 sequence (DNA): TGCGCCAGCAGTGAGCGGGACCGGGAGTACGAGCAGTACTTC.

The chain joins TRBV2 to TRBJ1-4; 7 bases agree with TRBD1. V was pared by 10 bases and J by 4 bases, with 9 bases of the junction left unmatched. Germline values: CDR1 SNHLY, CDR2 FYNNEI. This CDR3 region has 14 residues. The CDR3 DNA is TGTGCCATCGAGCGGGACAGACATAATGAAAAACTGTTTTTT. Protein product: CAIERDRHNEKLFF.

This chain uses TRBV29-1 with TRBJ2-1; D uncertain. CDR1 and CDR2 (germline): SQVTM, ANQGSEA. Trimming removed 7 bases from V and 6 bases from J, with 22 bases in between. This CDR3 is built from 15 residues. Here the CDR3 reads CSAQGHSPVTNEQFF. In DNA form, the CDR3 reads TGCAGCGCCCAAGGCCACTCCCCGGTTACCAATGAGCAGTTCTTC.

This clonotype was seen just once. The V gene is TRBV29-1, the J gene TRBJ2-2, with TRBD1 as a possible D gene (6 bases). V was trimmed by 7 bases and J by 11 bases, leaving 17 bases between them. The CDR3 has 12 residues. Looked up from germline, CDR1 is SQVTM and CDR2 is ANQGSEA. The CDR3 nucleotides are TGCAGCGCTACCCTGGGACAAGGAGAGCTGTTTTTT. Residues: CSATLGQGELFF.

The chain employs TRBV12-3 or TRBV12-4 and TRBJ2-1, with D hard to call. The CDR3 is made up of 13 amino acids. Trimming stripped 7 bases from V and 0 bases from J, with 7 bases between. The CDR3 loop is CASTYSSYNEQFF. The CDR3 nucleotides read TGTGCCAGCACCTATAGCTCCTACAATGAGCAGTTCTTC.

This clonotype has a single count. The CDR3 loop reads CASSVSGTGGGYGYTF. CDR3 DNA sequence: TGTGCCAGCAGTGTTTCCGGGACAGGGGGCGGCTATGGCTACACCTTC. The rearrangement joins TRBV2 to TRBJ1-2; 12 positions agree with TRBD1. The V gene's germline CDR1 is SNHLY and CDR2 FYNNEI. The CDR3 has 16 amino acids. Losses at the gene ends were 4 bases for V and 4 bases for J; bases not matched to a gene: 7.

The CDR3 reads CASSLTRLYNEQFF. For the CDR3, the DNA is TGTGCCAGCAGTTTAACTAGACTGTACAATGAGCAGTTCTTC. The gene calls are TRBV27 and TRBJ2-1, with a tentative D call TRBD2 (5 bases). This CDR3 contains 14 residues. Trimming cost V 2 bases and J 4 bases, with 9 bases left between them. Germline CDR1 and CDR2: MNHEY and SMNVEV (reference sequence).

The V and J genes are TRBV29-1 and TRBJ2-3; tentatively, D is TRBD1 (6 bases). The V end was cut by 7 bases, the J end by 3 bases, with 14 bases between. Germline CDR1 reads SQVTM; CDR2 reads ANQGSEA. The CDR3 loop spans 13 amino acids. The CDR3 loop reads CSAQGGVTDTQYF. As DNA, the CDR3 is TGCAGCGCGCAAGGGGGAGTTACAGATACGCAGTATTTT.

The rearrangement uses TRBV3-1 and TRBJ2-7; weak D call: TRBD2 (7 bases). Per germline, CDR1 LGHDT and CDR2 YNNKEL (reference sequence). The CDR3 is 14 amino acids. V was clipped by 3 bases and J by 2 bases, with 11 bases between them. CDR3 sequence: CASSQEGGPYEQYF. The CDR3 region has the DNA TGTGCCAGCAGCCAGGAGGGGGGGCCCTACGAGCAGTACTTC.

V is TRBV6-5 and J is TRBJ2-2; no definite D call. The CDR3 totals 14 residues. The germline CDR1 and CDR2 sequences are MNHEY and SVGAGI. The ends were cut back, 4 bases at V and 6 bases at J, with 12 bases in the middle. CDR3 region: CASSSYTGAGELFF. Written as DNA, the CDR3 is TGTGCCAGCAGTTCTTACACGGGTGCCGGGGAGCTGTTTTTT.

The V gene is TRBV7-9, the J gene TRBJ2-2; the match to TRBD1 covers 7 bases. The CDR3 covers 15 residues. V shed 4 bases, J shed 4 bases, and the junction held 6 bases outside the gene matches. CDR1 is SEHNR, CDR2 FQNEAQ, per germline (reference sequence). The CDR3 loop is CASSSDRAFTGELFF. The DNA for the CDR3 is TGTGCCAGCAGCTCTGACAGGGCCTTCACCGGGGAGCTGTTTTTT. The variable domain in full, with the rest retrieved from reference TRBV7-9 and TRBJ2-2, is DTGVSQNPRHKITKRGQNVTFRCDPISEHNRLYWYRQTLGQGPEFLTYFQNEAQLEKSRLLSDRFSAERPKGSFSTLEIQRTEQGDSAMYLCASSSDRAFTGELFFGEGSRLTVL.

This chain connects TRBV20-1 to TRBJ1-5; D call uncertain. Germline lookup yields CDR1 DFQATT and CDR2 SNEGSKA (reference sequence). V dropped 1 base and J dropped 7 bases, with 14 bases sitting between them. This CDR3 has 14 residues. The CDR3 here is CSARVERVGQPQHF. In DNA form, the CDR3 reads TGCAGTGCTAGAGTGGAGAGGGTGGGACAGCCCCAGCATTTT.

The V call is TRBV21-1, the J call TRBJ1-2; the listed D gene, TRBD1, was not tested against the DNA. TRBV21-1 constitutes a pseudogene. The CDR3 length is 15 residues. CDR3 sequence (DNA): TGTGCCAGCCCGCCCCGGGACAGAGCTAACTATGGCTACACCTTC. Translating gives CASPPRDRANYGYTF.

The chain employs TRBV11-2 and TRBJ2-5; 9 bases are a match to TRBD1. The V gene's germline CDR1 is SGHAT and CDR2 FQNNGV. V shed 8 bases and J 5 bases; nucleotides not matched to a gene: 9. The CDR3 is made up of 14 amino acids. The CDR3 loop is CASCWTGARETQYF. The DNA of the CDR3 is TGTGCCAGCTGCTGGACAGGGGCACGGGAGACCCAGTACTTC.

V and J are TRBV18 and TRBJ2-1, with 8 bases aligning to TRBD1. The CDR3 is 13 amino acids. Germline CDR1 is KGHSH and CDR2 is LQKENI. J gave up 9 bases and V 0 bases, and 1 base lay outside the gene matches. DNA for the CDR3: TGTGCCAGCTCACCACCCGGGACAGGTGAGCAGTTCTTC. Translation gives CASSPPGTGEQFF.

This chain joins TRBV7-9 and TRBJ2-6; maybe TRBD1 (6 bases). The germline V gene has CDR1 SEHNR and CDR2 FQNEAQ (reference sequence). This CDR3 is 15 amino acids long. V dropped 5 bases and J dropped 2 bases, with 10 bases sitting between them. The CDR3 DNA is TGTGCCAGCAGCCTAACAGGGACTGGGGCCAACGTCCTGACTTTC. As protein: CASSLTGTGANVLTF.

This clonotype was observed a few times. The CDR3 here is CASSPHRTGISYEQYF. CDR3 nucleotide sequence: TGTGCCAGCAGCCCCCACCGGACAGGGATCTCCTACGAGCAGTACTTC. V and J are TRBV3-1 and TRBJ2-7; 8 bases are shared with TRBD1. V dropped 4 bases and J dropped 0; count of bases not matched to a gene: 8. The CDR3 extends over 16 amino acids. Germline V CDR1 and CDR2: LGHDT, YNNKEL (reference sequence).

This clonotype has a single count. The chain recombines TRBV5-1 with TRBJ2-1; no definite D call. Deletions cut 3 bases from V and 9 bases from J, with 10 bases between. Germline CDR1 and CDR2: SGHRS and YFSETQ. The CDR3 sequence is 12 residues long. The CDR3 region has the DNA TGCGCCAGCAGCTGGACCAACGGTGAGCAGTTCTTC. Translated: CASSWTNGEQFF.

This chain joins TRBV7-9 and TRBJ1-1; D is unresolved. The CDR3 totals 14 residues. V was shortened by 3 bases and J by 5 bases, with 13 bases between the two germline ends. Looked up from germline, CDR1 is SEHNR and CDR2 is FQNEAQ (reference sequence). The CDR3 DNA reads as TGTGCCAGCAGCTTGTTGGGTGGAGGTACTGAAGCTTTCTTT. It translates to CASSLLGGGTEAFF.

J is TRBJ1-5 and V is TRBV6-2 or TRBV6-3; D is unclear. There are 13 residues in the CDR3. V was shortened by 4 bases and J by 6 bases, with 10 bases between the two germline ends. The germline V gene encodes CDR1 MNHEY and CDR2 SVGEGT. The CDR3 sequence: CASSSYKGQPQHF. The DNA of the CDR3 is TGTGCCAGCAGTTCCTATAAGGGTCAGCCCCAGCATTTT.

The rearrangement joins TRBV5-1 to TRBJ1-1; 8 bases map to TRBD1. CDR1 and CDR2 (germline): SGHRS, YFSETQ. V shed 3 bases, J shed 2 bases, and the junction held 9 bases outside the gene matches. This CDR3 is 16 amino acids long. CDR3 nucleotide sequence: TGCGCCAGCAGCTCACGGCCGGGACAGGAAAACACTGAAGCTTTCTTT. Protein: CASSSRPGQENTEAFF.

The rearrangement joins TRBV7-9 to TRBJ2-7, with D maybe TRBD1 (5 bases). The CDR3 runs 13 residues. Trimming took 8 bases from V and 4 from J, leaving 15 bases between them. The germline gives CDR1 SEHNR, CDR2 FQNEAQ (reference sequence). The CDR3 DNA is TGTGCCAGCTTGGGGCAGGAAGGGTACGAGCAGTACTTC. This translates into CASLGQEGYEQYF.

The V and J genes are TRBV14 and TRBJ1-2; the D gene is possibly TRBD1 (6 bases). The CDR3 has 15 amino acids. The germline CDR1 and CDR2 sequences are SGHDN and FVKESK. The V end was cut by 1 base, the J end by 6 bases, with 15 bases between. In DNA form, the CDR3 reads TGTGCCAGCAGCCAAGTACAAACAGGGTTTCATGGCTACACCTTC. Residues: CASSQVQTGFHGYTF.

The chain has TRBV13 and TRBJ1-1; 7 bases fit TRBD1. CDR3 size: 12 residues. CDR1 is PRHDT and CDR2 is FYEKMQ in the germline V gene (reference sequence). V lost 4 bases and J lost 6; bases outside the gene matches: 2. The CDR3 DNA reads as TGTGCCAGCAGCTGGACAGGCGCTGAAGCTTTCTTT. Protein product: CASSWTGAEAFF.

CDR3: CASSPSGHPWAQHF. The CDR3 DNA reads as TGTGCCAGCAGCCCCTCGGGACACCCTTGGGCCCAGCATTTT. The chain joins TRBV12-3 or TRBV12-4 to TRBJ1-5; D is possibly TRBD1 (6 bases). This CDR3 has 14 residues. The ends were cut back, 6 bases at V and 11 bases at J, with 20 bases in the middle.

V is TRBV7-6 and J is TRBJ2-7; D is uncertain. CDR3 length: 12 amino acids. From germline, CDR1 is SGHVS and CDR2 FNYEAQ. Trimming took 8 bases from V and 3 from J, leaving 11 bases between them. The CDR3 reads CASLGPNYEQYF. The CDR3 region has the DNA TGTGCCAGCCTAGGACCGAACTACGAGCAGTACTTC.

The CDR3 loop is CASSSTGTGYYGKNIQYF. CDR3 sequence (DNA): TGTGCCAGCAGCTCCACCGGGACAGGGTATTATGGCAAAAACATTCAGTACTTC. V is TRBV13 and J is TRBJ2-4, with 9 bases identical to TRBD1. Germline lookup yields CDR1 PRHDT and CDR2 FYEKMQ (reference sequence). The CDR3 has 18 amino acids. Trimming removed 4 bases from V and 3 bases from J; junction bases left unmatched: 13.

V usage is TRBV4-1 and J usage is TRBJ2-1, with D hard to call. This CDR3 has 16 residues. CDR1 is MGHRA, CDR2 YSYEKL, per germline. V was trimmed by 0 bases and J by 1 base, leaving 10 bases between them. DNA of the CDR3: TGCGCCAGCAGCCAAGACACCAGGCCTTCCTACAATGAGCAGTTCTTC. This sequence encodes CASSQDTRPSYNEQFF.